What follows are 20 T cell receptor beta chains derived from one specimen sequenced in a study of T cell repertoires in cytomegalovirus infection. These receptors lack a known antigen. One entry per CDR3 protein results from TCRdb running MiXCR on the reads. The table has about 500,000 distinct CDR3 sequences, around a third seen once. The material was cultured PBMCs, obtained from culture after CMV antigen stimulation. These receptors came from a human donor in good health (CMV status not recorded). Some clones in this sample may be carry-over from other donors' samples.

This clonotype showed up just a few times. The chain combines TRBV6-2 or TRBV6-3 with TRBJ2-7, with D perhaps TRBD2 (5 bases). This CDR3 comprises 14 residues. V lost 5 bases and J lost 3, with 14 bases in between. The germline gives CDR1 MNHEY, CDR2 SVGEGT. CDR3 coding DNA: TGTGCCAGCAGTCGGCAGCGGCTCGGCTACGAGCAGTACTTC. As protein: CASSRQRLGYEQYF.

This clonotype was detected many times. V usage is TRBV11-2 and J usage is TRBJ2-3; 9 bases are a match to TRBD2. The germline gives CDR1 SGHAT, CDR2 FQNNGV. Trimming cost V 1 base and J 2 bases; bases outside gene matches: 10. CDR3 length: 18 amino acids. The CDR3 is CASSLGIGLARDTDTQYF. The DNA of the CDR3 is TGTGCCAGCAGCTTAGGGATTGGACTAGCGAGGGACACAGATACGCAGTATTTT.

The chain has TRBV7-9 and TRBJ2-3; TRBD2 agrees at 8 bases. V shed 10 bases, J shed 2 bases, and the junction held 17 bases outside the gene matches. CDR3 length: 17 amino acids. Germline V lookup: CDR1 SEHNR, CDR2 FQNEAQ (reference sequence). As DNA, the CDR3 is TGTGCCATTCCCCCCCTGGCGGGAGGCCTTGACACAGATACGCAGTATTTT. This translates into CAIPPLAGGLDTDTQYF.

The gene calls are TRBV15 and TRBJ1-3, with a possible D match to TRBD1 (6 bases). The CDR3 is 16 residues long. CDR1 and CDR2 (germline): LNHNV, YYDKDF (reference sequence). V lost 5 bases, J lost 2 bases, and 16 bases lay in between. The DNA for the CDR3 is TGTGCCACCAGCTCCCAGCCAGGGGAACCTGGAAACACCATATATTTT. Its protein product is CATSSQPGEPGNTIYF.

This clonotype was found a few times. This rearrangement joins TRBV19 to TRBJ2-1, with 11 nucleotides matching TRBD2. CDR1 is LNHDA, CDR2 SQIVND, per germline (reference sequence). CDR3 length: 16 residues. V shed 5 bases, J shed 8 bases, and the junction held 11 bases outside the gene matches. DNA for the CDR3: TGTGCCAGTAGTTTTTTGTCTAGCGGGAGGTTGGATGAGCAGTTCTTC. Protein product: CASSFLSSGRLDEQFF.

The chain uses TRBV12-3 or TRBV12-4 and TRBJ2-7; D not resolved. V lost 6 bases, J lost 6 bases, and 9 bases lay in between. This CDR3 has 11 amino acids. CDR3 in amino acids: CASRAAAEQYF. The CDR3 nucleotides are TGTGCCAGCAGGGCAGCTGCCGAGCAGTACTTC.

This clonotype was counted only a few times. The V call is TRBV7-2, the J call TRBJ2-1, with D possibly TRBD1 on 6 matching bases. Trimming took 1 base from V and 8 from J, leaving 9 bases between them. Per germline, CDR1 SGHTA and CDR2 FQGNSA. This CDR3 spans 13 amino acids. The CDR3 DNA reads TGTGCCAGCAGCTTAGGGGGGCAGGATGAGCAGTTCTTC. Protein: CASSLGGQDEQFF.

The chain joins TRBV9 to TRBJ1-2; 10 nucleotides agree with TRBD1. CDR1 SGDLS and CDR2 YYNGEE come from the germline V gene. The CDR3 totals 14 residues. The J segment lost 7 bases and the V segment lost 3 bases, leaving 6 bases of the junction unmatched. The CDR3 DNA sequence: TGTGCCAGCAGCGCTATGACAGGGGGCGCTGGCTACACCTTC. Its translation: CASSAMTGGAGYTF.

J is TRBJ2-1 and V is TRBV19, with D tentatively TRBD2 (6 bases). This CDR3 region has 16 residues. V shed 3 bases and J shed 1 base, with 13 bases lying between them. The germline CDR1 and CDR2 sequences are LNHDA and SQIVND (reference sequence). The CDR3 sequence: CASSMVSGSSYNEQFF. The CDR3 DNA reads TGTGCCAGTAGTATGGTATCCGGGAGTTCCTACAATGAGCAGTTCTTC. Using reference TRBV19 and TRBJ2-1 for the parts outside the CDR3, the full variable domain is DGGITQSPKYLFRKEGQNVTLSCEQNLNHDAMYWYRQDPGQGLRLIYYSQIVNDFQKGDIAEGYSVSREKKESFPLTVTSAQKNPTAFYLCASSMVSGSSYNEQFFGPGTRLTVL.

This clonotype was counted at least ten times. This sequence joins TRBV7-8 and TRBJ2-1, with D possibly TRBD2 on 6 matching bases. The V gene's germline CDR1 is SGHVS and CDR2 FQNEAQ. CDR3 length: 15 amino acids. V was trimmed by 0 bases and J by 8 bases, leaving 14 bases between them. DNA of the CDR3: TGTGCCAGCAGCTTAGCTCCGGGAGTGATCGATGAGCAGTTCTTC. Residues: CASSLAPGVIDEQFF. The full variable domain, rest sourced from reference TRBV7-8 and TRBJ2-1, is GAGVSQSPRYKVAKRGQDVALRCDPISGHVSLFWYQQALGQGPEFLTYFQNEAQLDKSGLPSDRFFAERPEGSVSTLKIQRTQQEDSAVYLCASSLAPGVIDEQFFGPGTRLTVL.

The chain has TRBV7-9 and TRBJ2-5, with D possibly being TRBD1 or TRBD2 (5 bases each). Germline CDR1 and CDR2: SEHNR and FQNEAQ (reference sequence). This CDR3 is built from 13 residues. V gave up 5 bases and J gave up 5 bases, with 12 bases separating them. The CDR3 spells CASSQVRGETQYF. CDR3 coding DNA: TGTGCCAGCAGCCAAGTGAGGGGCGAGACCCAGTACTTC. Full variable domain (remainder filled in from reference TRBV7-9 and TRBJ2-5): DTGVSQNPRHKITKRGQNVTFRCDPISEHNRLYWYRQTLGQGPEFLTYFQNEAQLEKSRLLSDRFSAERPKGSFSTLEIQRTEQGDSAMYLCASSQVRGETQYFGPGTRLLVL.

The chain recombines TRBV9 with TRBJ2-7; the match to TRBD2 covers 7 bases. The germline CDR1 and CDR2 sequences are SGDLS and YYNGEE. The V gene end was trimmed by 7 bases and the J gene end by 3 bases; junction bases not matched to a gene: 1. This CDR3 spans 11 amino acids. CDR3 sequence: CASGGGYEQYF. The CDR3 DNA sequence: TGTGCCAGCGGGGGGGGCTACGAGCAGTACTTC.

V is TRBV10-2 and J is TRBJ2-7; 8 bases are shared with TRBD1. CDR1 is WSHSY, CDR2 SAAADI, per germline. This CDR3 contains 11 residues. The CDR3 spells CASSDGTGFFV. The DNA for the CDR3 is TGCGCCAGCAGTGATGGGACAGGTTTCTTCGTC.

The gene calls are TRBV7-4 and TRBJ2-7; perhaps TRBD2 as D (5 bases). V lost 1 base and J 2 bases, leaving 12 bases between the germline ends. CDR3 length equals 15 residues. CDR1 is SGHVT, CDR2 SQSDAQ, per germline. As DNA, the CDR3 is TGTGCCAGCAGCTTAGTGGTTAGCGCGGCCTACGAGCAGTACTTC. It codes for CASSLVVSAAYEQYF.

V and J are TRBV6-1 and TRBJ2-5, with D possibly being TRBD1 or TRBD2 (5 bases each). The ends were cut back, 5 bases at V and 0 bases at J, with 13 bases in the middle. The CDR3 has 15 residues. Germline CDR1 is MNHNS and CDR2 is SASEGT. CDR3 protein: CASSYTGTNQETQYF. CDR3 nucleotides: TGTGCCAGCAGTTATACCGGGACCAACCAAGAGACCCAGTACTTC.

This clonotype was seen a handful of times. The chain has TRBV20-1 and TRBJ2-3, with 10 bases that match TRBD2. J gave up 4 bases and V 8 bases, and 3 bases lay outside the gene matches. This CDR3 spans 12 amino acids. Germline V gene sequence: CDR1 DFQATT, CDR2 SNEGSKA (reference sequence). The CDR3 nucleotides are TGCAGTTACACTAGCGGGGCAGATACGCAGTATTTT. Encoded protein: CSYTSGADTQYF.

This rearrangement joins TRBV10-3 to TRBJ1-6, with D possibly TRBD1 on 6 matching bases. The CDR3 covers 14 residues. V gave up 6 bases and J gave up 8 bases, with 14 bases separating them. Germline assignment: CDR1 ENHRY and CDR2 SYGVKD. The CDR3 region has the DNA TGTGCCATCAGCGACAGGCGGTTGGATTCACCCCTCCACTTT. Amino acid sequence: CAISDRRLDSPLHF.

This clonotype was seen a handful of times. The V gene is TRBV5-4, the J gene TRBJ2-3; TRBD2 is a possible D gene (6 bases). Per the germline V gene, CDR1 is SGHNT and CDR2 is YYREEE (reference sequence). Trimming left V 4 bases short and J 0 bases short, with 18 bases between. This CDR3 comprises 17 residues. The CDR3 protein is CASSPGGQGPSTDTQYF. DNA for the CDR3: TGTGCCAGCAGCCCCGGGGGTCAGGGACCTAGCACAGATACGCAGTATTTT.

DNA for the CDR3: TGTGCCAGCAGTTCCGGGACGAAGAAAACCGGGGAGCTGTTTTTT. Protein sequence: CASSSGTKKTGELFF. The chain joins TRBV27 to TRBJ2-2; either TRBD1 or TRBD2 may fit D (5 bases each). Looked up from germline, CDR1 is MNHEY and CDR2 is SMNVEV (reference sequence). The V gene lost 4 bases and the J gene lost 5 bases, with 14 bases spanning the gap. The CDR3 contains 15 residues.

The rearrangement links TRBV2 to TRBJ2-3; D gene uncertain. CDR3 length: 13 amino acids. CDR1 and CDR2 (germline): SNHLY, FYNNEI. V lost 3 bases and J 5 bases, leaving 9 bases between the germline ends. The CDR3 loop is CASSEPWGDTQYF. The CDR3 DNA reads TGTGCCAGCAGTGAGCCTTGGGGAGATACGCAGTATTTT.